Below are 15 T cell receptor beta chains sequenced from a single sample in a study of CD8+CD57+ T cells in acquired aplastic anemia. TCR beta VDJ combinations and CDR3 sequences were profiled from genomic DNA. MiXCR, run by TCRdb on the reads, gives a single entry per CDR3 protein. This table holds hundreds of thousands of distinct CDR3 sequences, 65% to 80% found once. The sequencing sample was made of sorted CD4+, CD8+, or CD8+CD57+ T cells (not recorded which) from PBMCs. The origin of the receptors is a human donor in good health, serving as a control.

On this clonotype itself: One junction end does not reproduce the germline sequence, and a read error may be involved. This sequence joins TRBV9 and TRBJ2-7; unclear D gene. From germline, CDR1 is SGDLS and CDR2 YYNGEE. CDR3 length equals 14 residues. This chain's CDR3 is CASSPRWQTRSPHF. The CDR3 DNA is TGTGCCAGCAGCCCCCGTTGGCAAACAAGATCACCCCACTTC.

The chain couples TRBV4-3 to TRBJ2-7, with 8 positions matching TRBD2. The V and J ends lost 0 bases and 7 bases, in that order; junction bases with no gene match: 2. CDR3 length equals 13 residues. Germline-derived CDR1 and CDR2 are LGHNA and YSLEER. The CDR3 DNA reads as TGCGCCAGCAGCCAAGAATCTAGCGGGGAGCAGTACTTC. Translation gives CASSQESSGEQYF.

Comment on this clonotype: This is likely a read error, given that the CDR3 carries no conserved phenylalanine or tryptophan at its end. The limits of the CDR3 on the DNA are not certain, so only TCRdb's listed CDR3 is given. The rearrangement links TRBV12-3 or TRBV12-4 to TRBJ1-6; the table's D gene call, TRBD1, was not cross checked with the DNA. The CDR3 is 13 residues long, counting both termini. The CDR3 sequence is CASSVREYEQYFG.

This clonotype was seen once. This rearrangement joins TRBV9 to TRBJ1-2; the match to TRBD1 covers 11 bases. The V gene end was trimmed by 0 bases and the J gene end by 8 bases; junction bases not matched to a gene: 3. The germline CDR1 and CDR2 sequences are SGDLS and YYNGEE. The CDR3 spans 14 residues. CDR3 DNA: TGTGCCAGCAGCGTAGGGACAGGGGGCGACGGCTACACCTTC. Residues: CASSVGTGGDGYTF.

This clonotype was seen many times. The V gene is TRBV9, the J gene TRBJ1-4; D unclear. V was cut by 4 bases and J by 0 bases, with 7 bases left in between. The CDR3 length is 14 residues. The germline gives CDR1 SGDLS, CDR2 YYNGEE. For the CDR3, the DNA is TGTGCCAGCAGCTTCGGCGCAACTAATGAAAAACTGTTTTTT. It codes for CASSFGATNEKLFF.

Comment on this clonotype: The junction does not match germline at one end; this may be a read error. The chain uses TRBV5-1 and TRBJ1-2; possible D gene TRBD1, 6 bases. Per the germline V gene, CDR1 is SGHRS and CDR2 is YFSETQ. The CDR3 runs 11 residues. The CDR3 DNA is TGCGCCAGCAGCTTGGCCGGGGGCCAGGACTTC. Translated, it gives CASSLAGGQDF.

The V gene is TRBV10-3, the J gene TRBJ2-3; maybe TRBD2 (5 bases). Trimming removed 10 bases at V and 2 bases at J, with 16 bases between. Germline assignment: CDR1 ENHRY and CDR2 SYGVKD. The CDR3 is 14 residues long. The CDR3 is CATSPTGNTDTQYF. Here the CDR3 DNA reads TGTGCCACTTCTCCTACGGGGAACACAGATACGCAGTATTTT.

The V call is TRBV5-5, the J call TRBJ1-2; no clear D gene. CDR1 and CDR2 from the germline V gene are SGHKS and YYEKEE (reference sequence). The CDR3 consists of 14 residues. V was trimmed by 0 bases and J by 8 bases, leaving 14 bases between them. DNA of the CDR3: TGTGCCAGCAGCTTGGATATGGCGGTGGAGGGCTACACCTTC. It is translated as CASSLDMAVEGYTF.

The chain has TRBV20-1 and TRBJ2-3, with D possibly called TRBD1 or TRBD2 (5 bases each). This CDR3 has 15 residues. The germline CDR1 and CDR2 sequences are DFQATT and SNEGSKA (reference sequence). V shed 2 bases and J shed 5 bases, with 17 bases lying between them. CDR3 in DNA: TGCAGTGCTAGAACGGGGCTGGCTGAGAAAGATACGCAGTATTTT. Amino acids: CSARTGLAEKDTQYF.

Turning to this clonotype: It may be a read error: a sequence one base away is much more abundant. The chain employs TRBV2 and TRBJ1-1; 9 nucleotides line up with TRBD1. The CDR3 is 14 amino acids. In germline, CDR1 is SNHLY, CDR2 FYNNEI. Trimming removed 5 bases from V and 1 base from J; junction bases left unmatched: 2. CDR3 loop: CASSKGQGNTEAFF. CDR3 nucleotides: TGTGCCAGCAGTAAGGGACAGGGGAACACTGAAGCTTTCTTT.

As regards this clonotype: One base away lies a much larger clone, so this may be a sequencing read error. For the CDR3, the DNA is TGTGCCAGCAGCTTGCCCTGGATTAGCGGGGGGTCGAACACCGGGGAGCTGTTTTTT. Protein product: CASSLPWISGGSNTGELFF. This chain links TRBV5-1 with TRBJ2-2, with 10 bases that match TRBD2. CDR3 length: 19 residues. Germline V CDR1 and CDR2: SGHRS, YFSETQ.

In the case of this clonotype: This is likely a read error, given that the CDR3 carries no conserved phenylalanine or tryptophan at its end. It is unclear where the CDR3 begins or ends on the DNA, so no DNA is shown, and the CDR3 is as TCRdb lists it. This chain's CDR3 is CASSRTDYEGNS. The chain joins TRBV14 to TRBJ2-7; the table's TRBD1 call for D was not verified on the DNA. A total of 12 residues make up the CDR3, ends included. Per the germline V gene, CDR1 is SGHDN and CDR2 is FVKESK.

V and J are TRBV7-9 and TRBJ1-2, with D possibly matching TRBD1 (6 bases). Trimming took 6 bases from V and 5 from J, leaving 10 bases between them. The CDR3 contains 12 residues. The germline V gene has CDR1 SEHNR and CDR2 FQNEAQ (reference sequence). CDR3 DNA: TGTGCCAGCAGTCCCGGGACATATGGCTACACCTTC. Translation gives CASSPGTYGYTF.

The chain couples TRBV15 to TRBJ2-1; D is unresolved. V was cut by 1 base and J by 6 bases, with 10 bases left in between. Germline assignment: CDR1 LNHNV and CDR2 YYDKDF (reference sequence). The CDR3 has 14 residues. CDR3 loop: CATSRGGRSNEQFF. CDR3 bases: TGTGCCACCAGCAGAGGGGGTAGATCCAATGAGCAGTTCTTC.

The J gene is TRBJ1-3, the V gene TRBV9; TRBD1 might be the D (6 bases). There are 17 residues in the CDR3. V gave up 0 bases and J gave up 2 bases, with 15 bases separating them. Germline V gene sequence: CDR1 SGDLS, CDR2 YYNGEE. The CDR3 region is CASSVGVGQRAGNTIYF. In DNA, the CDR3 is TGTGCCAGCAGCGTAGGAGTGGGACAACGGGCTGGAAACACCATATATTTT.